Below are 27 T cell receptor beta chains sequenced from a single sample in a study of OX40 agonist ivuxolimab in advanced cancers. This table comes from immunoSEQ multiplex PCR, and its TCRdb copy is limited to in-frame clones, with some not included. This table has 65,000 to 100,000 clones, about 90% appearing once. Source: CD4+ or CD8+ T cells sorted from blood, taken in a trial of the OX40 agonist ivuxolimab. The receptors here all came from an adult with an advanced solid tumor such as melanoma, head and neck, liver or kidney cancer.

The sample holds one count of this clone. This chain joins TRBV6-1 and TRBJ1-2; D not certain. There are 12 residues in the CDR3. Trimming stripped 4 bases from V and 7 bases from J, with 10 bases between. CDR1 and CDR2 from the germline V gene are MNHNS and SASEGT. The CDR3 loop is CASSVQVTGYTF. CDR3 DNA: TGTGCCAGCAGTGTCCAGGTGACTGGCTACACCTTC.

The rearrangement joins TRBV6-1 to TRBJ2-1, with TRBD2 matching over 9 bases. The CDR3 consists of 15 residues. V gave up 4 bases and J gave up 6 bases; unmatched junction bases: 7. The germline V gene has CDR1 MNHNS and CDR2 SASEGT. CDR3 loop: CASSGGSGGPNEQFF. CDR3 in DNA: TGTGCCAGCAGTGGGGGTAGCGGGGGCCCCAATGAGCAGTTCTTC.

V is TRBV28 and J is TRBJ1-2; 7 bases match TRBD1. Germline loops: CDR1 MDHEN, CDR2 SYDVKM. This CDR3 comprises 15 residues. J gave up 3 bases and V 3 bases, and 7 bases lay outside the gene matches. CDR3 in DNA: TGTGCCAGCAGTTTCCCAGGGGGTGGTGACTATGGCTACACCTTC. Encoded protein: CASSFPGGGDYGYTF.

The chain has TRBV6-5 and TRBJ1-3; no firm D call. CDR1 MNHEY and CDR2 SVGAGI come from the germline V gene. This CDR3 spans 14 amino acids. V dropped 5 bases and J dropped 2 bases, with 10 bases sitting between them. DNA for the CDR3: TGTGCCAGCAGTCCCCTCCGAACTGGAAACACCATATATTTT. Its protein product is CASSPLRTGNTIYF.

The chain employs TRBV30 and TRBJ1-3, with a weak D call TRBD1 (5 bases). CDR3 length: 15 residues. CDR1 and CDR2 from the germline V gene are GTSNPN and SVGIG (reference sequence). V lost 8 bases and J lost 0, with 17 bases in between. CDR3 sequence reads: CATDPGTNSGNTIYF. CDR3 sequence (DNA): TGTGCCACGGACCCGGGGACTAACTCTGGAAACACCATATATTTT.

This rearrangement joins TRBV6-6 to TRBJ2-1; TRBD2 agrees at 13 bases. J gave up 5 bases and V 4 bases, and 5 bases lay outside the gene matches. This CDR3 contains 16 residues. Germline assignment: CDR1 MNHNY and CDR2 SVGAGI (reference sequence). The chain's CDR3 is CASSSGLAGENNEQFF. The CDR3 region has the DNA TGTGCCAGCAGTTCCGGACTAGCGGGGGAGAACAATGAGCAGTTCTTC.

The chain joins TRBV5-1 to TRBJ2-4, with 9 nucleotides matching TRBD1. V lost 4 bases and J lost 0; bases outside the gene matches: 8. The CDR3 has 17 amino acids. CDR1 is SGHRS and CDR2 is YFSETQ in the germline V gene. The CDR3 spells CASSITGGSLAKNIQYF. The CDR3 bases are TGCGCCAGCAGCATCACAGGGGGCTCACTAGCCAAAAACATTCAGTACTTC.

The J gene is TRBJ1-5, the V gene TRBV7-6, with D unresolved. CDR1 is SGHVS, CDR2 FNYEAQ, per germline. The CDR3 is 13 amino acids. V lost 1 base and J lost 6, with 7 bases in between. CDR3: CASSLGPSQPQHF. The CDR3 nucleotides are TGTGCCAGCAGCTTAGGCCCCTCTCAGCCCCAGCATTTT.

The chain has TRBV11-1 and TRBJ2-3; TRBD2 matches at 9 bases. This CDR3 spans 16 amino acids. V was clipped by 2 bases and J by 4 bases; unmatched bases: 7. Germline V gene sequence: CDR1 SGHAT, CDR2 FQDESV (reference sequence). The CDR3 spells CASSLLAGGLPDTQYF. The CDR3 DNA is TGTGCCAGCAGCTTACTGGCGGGGGGGCTCCCAGATACGCAGTATTTT.

The chain employs TRBV7-9 and TRBJ1-1; D not certain. Germline V gene lookup returns CDR1 SEHNR and CDR2 FQNEAQ (reference sequence). Deletions cut 5 bases from V and 5 bases from J, with 18 bases between. The CDR3 has 15 amino acids. The CDR3 protein is CASSDWAGRRTEAFF. The DNA for the CDR3 is TGTGCCAGCAGCGACTGGGCAGGCCGACGGACTGAAGCTTTCTTT.

This clone was detected once. The genes are TRBV5-1 and TRBJ1-6; tentative D call: TRBD1 (5 bases). Trimming pared 2 bases from V and 9 bases from J, leaving 12 bases between. The length of the CDR3 is 14 residues. Per the germline V gene, CDR1 is SGHRS and CDR2 is YFSETQ. The CDR3 DNA is TGCGCCAGCAGCTTTAGCCAGGGAGGTTCACCCCTCCACTTT. Its translation: CASSFSQGGSPLHF. Using reference TRBV5-1 and TRBJ1-6 for the parts outside the CDR3, the full variable domain is KAGVTQTPRYLIKTRGQQVTLSCSPISGHRSVSWYQQTPGQGLQFLFEYFSETQRNKGNFPGRFSGRQFSNSRSEMNVSTLELGDSALYLCASSFSQGGSPLHFGNGTRLTVT.

The chain has TRBV28 and TRBJ2-1; TRBD2 matches at 8 bases. This CDR3 comprises 18 residues. The J segment lost 5 bases and the V segment lost 2 bases, leaving 14 bases of the junction unmatched. Germline values: CDR1 MDHEN, CDR2 SYDVKM. The CDR3 DNA reads TGTGCCAGCAGTTTACGCGGGGAGAAGCGGGGGCTACACAATGAGCAGTTCTTC. Its protein product is CASSLRGEKRGLHNEQFF.

This clone was detected only a few times. V gene TRBV6-1 combines with J gene TRBJ2-6, with D unclear. Trimming shortened V by 2 bases and J by 0 bases, and 5 bases separated the two germline ends. The CDR3 length is 15 residues. Germline-derived CDR1 and CDR2 are MNHNS and SASEGT. The chain's CDR3 is CASSERFSGANVLTF. The DNA of the CDR3 is TGTGCCAGCAGTGAACGATTCTCTGGGGCCAACGTCCTGACTTTC.

The chain employs TRBV5-1 and TRBJ2-1; 8 bases match TRBD2. CDR3 length: 15 amino acids. J gave up 8 bases and V 0 bases, and 7 bases lay outside the gene matches. Germline V lookup: CDR1 SGHRS, CDR2 YFSETQ. CDR3 region: CASSLALAGFYEQFF. In DNA, the CDR3 is TGCGCCAGCAGCTTGGCTTTAGCGGGGTTCTATGAGCAGTTCTTC. The whole variable domain, remainder taken from reference TRBV5-1 and TRBJ2-1, is KAGVTQTPRYLIKTRGQQVTLSCSPISGHRSVSWYQQTPGQGLQFLFEYFSETQRNKGNFPGRFSGRQFSNSRSEMNVSTLELGDSALYLCASSLALAGFYEQFFGPGTRLTVL.

V gene TRBV5-1 combines with J gene TRBJ1-4; unclear D gene. This CDR3 contains 13 residues. Per the germline V gene, CDR1 is SGHRS and CDR2 is YFSETQ. Trimming left V 7 bases short and J 1 base short, with 8 bases between. The CDR3, as DNA: TGCGCCAGCCGGGAGGGAACTAATGAAAAACTGTTTTTT. As protein: CASREGTNEKLFF. The full variable domain, its missing parts supplied by reference TRBV5-1 and TRBJ1-4, is KAGVTQTPRYLIKTRGQQVTLSCSPISGHRSVSWYQQTPGQGLQFLFEYFSETQRNKGNFPGRFSGRQFSNSRSEMNVSTLELGDSALYLCASREGTNEKLFFGSGTQLSVL.

This rearrangement joins TRBV6-6 to TRBJ1-2, with D tentatively TRBD1 (5 bases). The CDR3 is 13 residues long. Trimming stripped 5 bases from V and 7 bases from J, with 14 bases between. Germline V CDR1 and CDR2: MNHNY, SVGAGI (reference sequence). The CDR3 loop reads CASSRDGASGYTF. For the CDR3, the DNA is TGTGCCAGCAGTAGGGACGGGGCAAGTGGCTACACCTTC.

The chain links TRBV7-6 to TRBJ2-5, with 9 bases fitting TRBD1. The trim removed 6 bases at V and 3 bases at J, leaving 5 bases unmatched. The germline V gene encodes CDR1 SGHVS and CDR2 FNYEAQ. This CDR3 spans 14 amino acids. CDR3 residues: CASRPRTGEETQYF. In DNA, the CDR3 is TGTGCCAGCAGACCCCGGACAGGGGAAGAGACCCAGTACTTC.

V is TRBV5-1 and J is TRBJ2-5; TRBD2 aligns across 11 bases. V trimming: 0 bases; J trimming: 4 bases; junction bases outside the gene matches: 5. Germline CDR1 SGHRS, CDR2 YFSETQ. This CDR3 spans 16 amino acids. DNA of the CDR3: TGCGCCAGCAGCTTGGATAGCGGGGGGGGTCGAGAGACCCAGTACTTC. This gives the protein CASSLDSGGGRETQYF.

J is TRBJ2-2 and V is TRBV18; 9 bases map to TRBD1. The length of the CDR3 is 15 residues. After removal of 3 bases from V and 5 bases from J, the junction contained 4 bases not matched to a gene. The germline V gene has CDR1 KGHSH and CDR2 LQKENI. The DNA of the CDR3 is TGTGCCAGCTCACCTACAGGGGGCGGAACCGGGGAGCTGTTTTTT. Its protein is CASSPTGGGTGELFF.

As concerns this clone: At the DNA level, this CDR3 is encoded by other sequences in the same sample as well. The chain links TRBV28 to TRBJ2-5; 12 bases line up with TRBD1. V gave up 5 bases and J gave up 4 bases; unmatched junction bases: 8. CDR3 length: 16 residues. Germline lookup yields CDR1 MDHEN and CDR2 SYDVKM. CDR3 coding DNA: TGTGCCAGCAGTCCTCCGGGACAGGGGGCCCGAGAGACCCAGTACTTC. It yields the protein CASSPPGQGARETQYF.

This chain uses TRBV28 with TRBJ1-2, with TRBD1 as a possible D gene (6 bases). The V end was cut by 6 bases, the J end by 5 bases, with 10 bases between. Germline V gene lookup returns CDR1 MDHEN and CDR2 SYDVKM. This CDR3 region has 12 residues. The CDR3 bases are TGTGCCAGCAGACCCGGACAGTATGGCTACACCTTC. Protein sequence: CASRPGQYGYTF.

This sequence joins TRBV6-1 and TRBJ1-6, with 12 bases lining up with TRBD1. The CDR3 runs to 15 residues. The germline V gene has CDR1 MNHNS and CDR2 SASEGT. V shed 6 bases and J 7 bases; nucleotides not matched to a gene: 4. The CDR3 protein is CASSRDRGQNSPLHF. For the CDR3, the DNA is TGTGCCAGCAGCAGGGACAGGGGGCAAAATTCACCCCTCCACTTT.

Regarding this clone: Other DNA sequences from this sample encode an identical CDR3 as well. The genes are TRBV5-1 and TRBJ2-1; TRBD2 matches at 11 bases. Germline V CDR1 and CDR2: SGHRS, YFSETQ. V lost 1 base to trimming and J lost 2 bases; unmatched junction nucleotides: 2. The CDR3 is 16 residues long. The CDR3 sequence is CASSLTSGGTYNEQFF. The CDR3 DNA is TGCGCCAGCAGCTTGACTAGCGGGGGCACCTACAATGAGCAGTTCTTC.

This clone came up once. The CDR3, as DNA: TGTGCCAGCAGCCAAGATCTGACAGGGGGACGCTATGGCTACACCTTC. The encoded protein is CASSQDLTGGRYGYTF. The chain combines TRBV4-2 with TRBJ1-2; 9 bases map to TRBD1. V gave up 0 bases and J gave up 4 bases; unmatched junction bases: 6. Germline values: CDR1 LGHNA, CDR2 YNFKEQ. The CDR3 has 16 amino acids.

The chain joins TRBV5-1 to TRBJ1-2; 7 nucleotides agree with TRBD1. Trimming at V came to 3 bases and at J to 4 bases, leaving 9 bases not matched to a gene. In germline, CDR1 is SGHRS, CDR2 YFSETQ. CDR3 length: 15 residues. The CDR3 loop is CASSWGDRPIYGYTF. As DNA, the CDR3 is TGCGCCAGCAGCTGGGGGGACAGACCGATCTATGGCTACACCTTC.

The chain carries TRBV5-4 and TRBJ2-1; 15 nucleotides align to TRBD2. Losses at the gene ends were 3 bases for V and 7 bases for J; bases not matched to a gene: 5. This CDR3 is 16 amino acids long. The germline V gene has CDR1 SGHNT and CDR2 YYREEE (reference sequence). As DNA, the CDR3 is TGTGCCAGCAGCTCGGGACTAGCGGGGGGAGGTAATGAGCAGTTCTTC. Its protein is CASSSGLAGGGNEQFF.

The chain links TRBV18 to TRBJ2-1; D remains ambiguous. The CDR3 runs to 14 residues. V gave up 6 bases and J gave up 5 bases, with 14 bases separating them. Germline V gives CDR1 KGHSH, CDR2 LQKENI. The CDR3 DNA is TGTGCCAGCTCGAAGACGAGTCTTGACAATGAGCAGTTCTTC. Translated: CASSKTSLDNEQFF.